This T cell receptor (beta chain) was identified in a study of identical twins. Germline loops: CDR1 MDHEN, CDR2 SYDVKM. With 5 bases clipped from V and 0 bases from J, the junction kept 4 bases outside the gene matches. CDR3 size: 15 residues. From the 5' RACE reads, TCRdb called clonotypes with MiXCR, one entry per CDR3 protein. The sample lists hundreds of thousands of distinct CDR3 sequences, 12% seen once, with roughly 1.6% in the top ten. A further study also used this sample, focusing on yellow fever vaccine responses in identical twins.

The rearrangement links TRBV28 to TRBJ2-7; 10 bases fit TRBD2. The receptor comes from a woman aged 18-29 years in good health. What was sequenced was PBMCs. CDR3 in DNA: TGTGCCAGCAGTACACTAGCGGGGCCCTCCTACGAGCAGTACTTC. Translation gives CASSTLAGPSYEQYF.